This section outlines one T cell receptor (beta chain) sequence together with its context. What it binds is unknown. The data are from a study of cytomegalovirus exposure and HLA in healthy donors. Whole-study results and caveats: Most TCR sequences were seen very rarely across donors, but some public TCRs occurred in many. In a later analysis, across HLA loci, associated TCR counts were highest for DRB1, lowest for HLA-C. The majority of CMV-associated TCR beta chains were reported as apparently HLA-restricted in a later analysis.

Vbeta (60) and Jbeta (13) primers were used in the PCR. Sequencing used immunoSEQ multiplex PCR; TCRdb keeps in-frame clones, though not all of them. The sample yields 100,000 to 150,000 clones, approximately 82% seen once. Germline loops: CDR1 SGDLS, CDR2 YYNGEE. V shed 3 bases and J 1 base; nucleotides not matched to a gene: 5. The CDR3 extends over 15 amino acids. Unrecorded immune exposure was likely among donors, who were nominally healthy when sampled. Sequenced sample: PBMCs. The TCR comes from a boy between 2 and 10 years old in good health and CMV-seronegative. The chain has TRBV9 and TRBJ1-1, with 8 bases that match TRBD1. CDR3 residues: CASSAPGTGNTEAFF. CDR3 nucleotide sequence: TGTGCCAGCAGCGCTCCCGGGACAGGGAACACTGAAGCTTTCTTT.